This paragraph covers one T cell receptor (beta chain) sequence. Its antigen specificity is not known. No base quality values were provided; no much bigger clone lies one nucleotide off. The CDR3 goes from the cysteine to the phenylalanine over 16 residues. The sequence is cut down to CDR3 DNA, 48 bases in frame from base 1. In the germline V gene, CDR1 corresponds to SGDLS and CDR2 to YYNGEE. The V end gives up 0 bases and the J end 3 bases, leaving 4 bases in the junction not matched to a gene. The library was built by means of the immunoSEQ multiplex PCR assay. TCRdb obtained this table from immuneACCESS and retained in-frame rearrangements with V and J assigned. These tables miss some clones; where compared with another copy, unresolved V genes account for less than half of the shortfall, and the remainder is unexplained. The table for this sample lists about 93,000 clones; 95% of them were counted only once. The top ten clonotypes cover over 0.25% of the sample.

This entry belongs to a study of technical replicates of blood from four donors (dated by TCRdb to 2017 to 2019). The V and J segments used are TRBV9 and TRBJ2-3, with 10 central nucleotides matching TRBD2. The sequence came from a human donor in good health. Sequencing was performed on T cells isolated from PBMCs. The CDR3 region reads CASSVDGAGGTDTQYF. The nucleotide sequence is TGTGCCAGCAGCGTAGACGGAGCGGGGGGGACAGATACGCAGTATTTT.